These 28 T cell receptor beta chains came from one sample sequenced in a study of Ad26.COV2.S vaccination and SARS-CoV-2 variants. The protocol was immunoSEQ multiplex PCR, while the TCRdb copy is restricted to in-frame clones and leaves out a portion. The table shows around 450,000 clones, with around nine tenths occurring only once. The treatment is: about 20 received Ad26.COV2.S at low or high dose, single or two shots; about 5 received placebo; per-sample allocation not given. Sampling took place 63 days after the first vaccine or placebo injection. The material was peripheral blood, obtained in a trial of Ad26.COV2.S vaccine versus placebo. These receptors all stem from a person between 18 and 65 years old who received the Ad26.COV2.S COVID-19 vaccine or a placebo.

The chain recombines TRBV12-3 or TRBV12-4 with TRBJ2-7; D not resolved. The CDR3 sequence is 12 residues long. The germline V and J ends were trimmed by 5 bases and 3 bases, with 8 bases remaining between them. The CDR3 sequence is CASSVWGYEQYF. In DNA, the CDR3 is TGTGCCAGCAGTGTCTGGGGCTACGAGCAGTACTTC.

Only one count was recorded for this clone. The rearrangement links TRBV6-5 to TRBJ1-1; D uncertain. Germline CDR1 MNHEY, CDR2 SVGAGI. The CDR3 is 13 residues long. V lost 0 bases, J lost 3 bases, and 5 bases lay in between. As DNA, the CDR3 is TGTGCCAGCAGTTACTCGTTATACACTGAAGCTTTCTTT. It codes for CASSYSLYTEAFF.

This chain uses TRBV11-3 with TRBJ2-1; no definite D call. The CDR3 is made up of 12 amino acids. CDR1 SGHNT and CDR2 YENEEA come from the germline V gene. V lost 5 bases and J 8 bases, leaving 10 bases between the germline ends. The CDR3 loop is CASSLDRHEQFF. In DNA, the CDR3 is TGTGCCAGCAGCCTTGATAGGCATGAGCAGTTCTTC.

The CDR3 region is CATRDRRNTEAFF. The CDR3 DNA is TGTGCCACCCGTGACAGGAGGAACACTGAAGCTTTCTTT. V and J are TRBV28 and TRBJ1-1; a weak D match, TRBD1 (6 bases). The germline V and J ends were trimmed by 10 bases and 1 base, with 13 bases remaining between them. The CDR3 runs 13 residues. CDR1 and CDR2 from the germline V gene are MDHEN and SYDVKM.

The chain recombines TRBV9 with TRBJ2-1, with D possibly TRBD1 on 6 matching bases. Deletions cut 4 bases from V and 2 bases from J, with 10 bases between. Per germline, CDR1 SGDLS and CDR2 YYNGEE. The CDR3 sequence is 14 residues long. The CDR3 protein is CASSPRDTYNEQFF. CDR3 coding DNA: TGTGCCAGCAGCCCCCGGGACACCTACAATGAGCAGTTCTTC.

The V gene is TRBV6-6, the J gene TRBJ2-7, with 13 bases identical to TRBD2. Unmatched junction bases numbered 5, after V lost 4 bases and J lost 2 bases. Germline V gene data show CDR1 as MNHNY and CDR2 as SVGAGI (reference sequence). This CDR3 is 16 amino acids long. In nucleotides, the CDR3 is TGTGCCAGCAGTTCCACGGGACTAGCGGGGACCTACGAGCAGTACTTC. Amino acids: CASSSTGLAGTYEQYF.

The V and J genes are TRBV3-1 (or the pseudogene TRBV3-2) and TRBJ1-4, with D perhaps TRBD1 (5 bases). This CDR3 is built from 19 residues. Per the germline V gene, CDR1 is LGHDT and CDR2 is YNNKEL (reference sequence). Trimming left V 2 bases short and J 0 bases short, with 19 bases between. CDR3 sequence reads: CASSQSILGPPATNEKLFF. For the CDR3, the DNA is TGTGCCAGCAGCCAATCAATACTGGGGCCCCCGGCAACTAATGAAAAACTGTTTTTT.

V usage is TRBV7-3 and J usage is TRBJ2-5, with D maybe TRBD2 (5 bases). V lost 4 bases to trimming and J lost 1 base, with 10 bases between them. This CDR3 has 14 residues. Germline CDR1 SGHTA, CDR2 FQGTGA. The CDR3: CASSSTGVQETQYF. CDR3 coding DNA: TGTGCCAGCAGCTCAACCGGGGTCCAAGAGACCCAGTACTTC.

This rearrangement joins TRBV15 to TRBJ2-5; D unclear. V was shortened by 3 bases and J by 0 bases, with 11 bases between the two germline ends. Germline lookup yields CDR1 LNHNV and CDR2 YYDKDF (reference sequence). The CDR3 is 15 residues long. The CDR3: CATSRDPAYQETQYF. CDR3 sequence (DNA): TGTGCCACCAGCAGGGACCCCGCGTACCAAGAGACCCAGTACTTC.

The CDR3 nucleotides read TGTGCCAGCAGTCAAGTCATCGGCGGGGGGGCGAACATTCAGTACTTC. This sequence encodes CASSQVIGGGANIQYF. This chain uses TRBV6-1 with TRBJ2-4; TRBD2 matches at 9 bases. The junction had 12 bases not matched to a gene; V was cut back by 5 bases and J by 7 bases. Germline assignment: CDR1 MNHNS and CDR2 SASEGT. The CDR3 contains 16 residues.

The table lists this clone with a count of one. The chain joins TRBV14 to TRBJ2-2; unclear D gene. The CDR3 loop spans 16 amino acids. Trimming shortened V by 1 base and J by 1 base, and 10 bases separated the two germline ends. Germline V CDR1 and CDR2: SGHDN, FVKESK. The CDR3 DNA reads as TGTGCCAGCAGCCAAGTTCGGATAGGGAACACCGGGGAGCTGTTTTTT. Its translation is CASSQVRIGNTGELFF.

The chain is built from TRBV10-3 and TRBJ2-7, with TRBD1 matching over 9 bases. Germline CDR1 and CDR2: ENHRY and SYGVKD. V was clipped by 10 bases and J by 1 base; unmatched bases: 8. The CDR3 has 14 amino acids. This CDR3 is CATSRDRESYEQYF. CDR3 nucleotide sequence: TGTGCCACCTCCCGGGACAGGGAATCCTACGAGCAGTACTTC.

The chain joins TRBV19 to TRBJ1-2; 9 nucleotides agree with TRBD1. The CDR3 is 13 amino acids. Germline loops: CDR1 LNHDA, CDR2 SQIVND (reference sequence). The V segment lost 7 bases and the J segment 8 bases; nucleotides outside the gene matches: 8. Here the CDR3 reads CASNLWTGEGYTF. CDR3 nucleotide sequence: TGTGCCAGTAATTTATGGACAGGGGAAGGCTACACCTTC.

The J gene is TRBJ2-5, the V gene TRBV19, with D possibly being TRBD1 or TRBD2 (7 bases each). The CDR3 totals 16 residues. The germline gives CDR1 LNHDA, CDR2 SQIVND (reference sequence). V was shortened by 5 bases and J by 4 bases, with 20 bases between the two germline ends. The CDR3 DNA reads as TGTGCCAGTAGTCCCGTAAGACAGGGAGGGAGAGAGACCCAGTACTTC. It yields the protein CASSPVRQGGRETQYF.

The chain uses TRBV9 and TRBJ2-2; D gene uncertain. Trimming removed 4 bases from V and 5 bases from J, with 24 bases in between. Germline loops: CDR1 SGDLS, CDR2 YYNGEE. This CDR3 is 18 amino acids long. In DNA form, the CDR3 reads TGTGCCAGCAGCCCGACCCGCAGGCCCCAAGAACTTACCGGGGAGCTGTTTTTT. Protein: CASSPTRRPQELTGELFF. Full variable domain (outside the CDR3, taken from reference TRBV9 and TRBJ2-2): DSGVTQTPKHLITATGQRVTLRCSPRSGDLSVYWYQQSLDQGLQFLIQYYNGEERAKGNILERFSAQQFPDLHSELNLSSLELGDSALYFCASSPTRRPQELTGELFFGEGSRLTVL.

This clone was detected once. V and J are TRBV2 and TRBJ2-5; TRBD2 matches at 9 bases. Germline lookup yields CDR1 SNHLY and CDR2 FYNNEI. The CDR3 runs to 14 residues. The junction had 2 bases not matched to a gene; V was cut back by 4 bases and J by 2 bases. The CDR3 reads CASSVGLAQETQYF. As DNA, the CDR3 is TGTGCCAGCAGTGTGGGACTAGCTCAAGAGACCCAGTACTTC.

The genes are TRBV5-1 and TRBJ1-2, with D hard to call. CDR3 size: 14 residues. The V end lost 1 base, the J end lost 1 base, and 8 bases lay between the germline ends. CDR1 SGHRS and CDR2 YFSETQ come from the germline V gene. The CDR3: CASSLSPDNYGYTF. The CDR3, as DNA: TGCGCCAGCAGCTTGTCTCCTGATAACTATGGCTACACCTTC.

The chain carries TRBV28 and TRBJ2-2, with TRBD2 as a possible D gene (6 bases). Germline lookup yields CDR1 MDHEN and CDR2 SYDVKM. The CDR3 contains 15 residues. The germline V and J ends were trimmed by 6 bases and 4 bases, with 15 bases remaining between them. CDR3 sequence: CASSRRLGSTGELFF. The CDR3 DNA reads TGTGCCAGCAGCCGCCGACTAGGAAGCACCGGGGAGCTGTTTTTT.

Written as DNA, the CDR3 is TGTGCCAGCAGCAAACCAGCGGGGGGCTACACCTTC. This encodes CASSKPAGGYTF. This chain joins TRBV21-1 and TRBJ1-2. TRBV21-1 represents a pseudogene. The CDR3 length is 12 residues.

The J gene is TRBJ2-7, the V gene TRBV7-9, with D unresolved. The CDR3 is made up of 12 amino acids. Germline CDR1 is SEHNR and CDR2 is FQNEAQ (reference sequence). V was shortened by 4 bases and J by 1 base, with 5 bases between the two germline ends. CDR3 in DNA: TGTGCCAGCAGCTGGGCTTCCTACGAGCAGTACTTC. Translating it yields CASSWASYEQYF. Full variable domain (rest looked up from reference TRBV7-9 and TRBJ2-7): DTGVSQNPRHKITKRGQNVTFRCDPISEHNRLYWYRQTLGQGPEFLTYFQNEAQLEKSRLLSDRFSAERPKGSFSTLEIQRTEQGDSAMYLCASSWASYEQYFGPGTRLTVT.

The chain links TRBV5-1 to TRBJ2-7, with 8 bases fitting TRBD2. In germline, CDR1 is SGHRS, CDR2 YFSETQ. V was pared by 4 bases and J by 2 bases, with 20 bases of the junction left unmatched. This CDR3 has 19 residues. CDR3 sequence: CASSTPSGSGAPLTYEQYF. CDR3 nucleotides: TGCGCCAGCAGCACTCCCTCGGGTAGCGGGGCTCCCCTTACCTACGAGCAGTACTTC.

CDR3 region: CASRETSGFRSKETQYF. The CDR3 region has the DNA TGTGCCAGCAGGGAAACTTCAGGGTTTAGATCAAAAGAGACCCAGTACTTC. The J gene is TRBJ2-5, the V gene TRBV5-6; TRBD1 might be the D (5 bases). Looked up from germline, CDR1 is SGHDT and CDR2 is YYEEEE. Trimming shortened V by 5 bases and J by 3 bases, and 23 bases separated the two germline ends. The CDR3 contains 17 residues. The whole variable domain, remainder taken from reference TRBV5-6 and TRBJ2-5, is DAGVTQSPTHLIKTRGQQVTLRCSPKSGHDTVSWYQQALGQGPQFIFQYYEEEERQRGNFPDRFSGHQFPNYSSELNVNALLLGDSALYLCASRETSGFRSKETQYFGPGTRLLVL.

There are a few counts of this clone. This chain joins TRBV5-4 and TRBJ1-6; D possibly corresponds to TRBD1 (5 bases). CDR3 length equals 16 residues. Trimming took 0 bases from V and 6 from J, leaving 13 bases between them. Per germline, CDR1 SGHNT and CDR2 YYREEE (reference sequence). The CDR3 nucleotides are TGTGCCAGCAGCTTGGCGGTGGGTCAGGGTAATTCACCCCTCCACTTT. Translating gives CASSLAVGQGNSPLHF. The full variable domain, in which reference TRBV5-4 and TRBJ1-6 provide the parts outside the CDR3, is ETGVTQSPTHLIKTRGQQVTLRCSSQSGHNTVSWYQQALGQGPQFIFQYYREEENGRGNFPPRFSGLQFPNYSSELNVNALELDDSALYLCASSLAVGQGNSPLHFGNGTRLTVT.

This chain links TRBV4-1 with TRBJ1-2, with 8 bases fitting TRBD1. This CDR3 comprises 14 residues. V gave up 4 bases and J gave up 6 bases; unmatched junction bases: 7. The germline V gene encodes CDR1 MGHRA and CDR2 YSYEKL. In nucleotides, the CDR3 is TGCGCCAGCAGCCCGCCGGGGACAGGAAATGGCTACACCTTC. It specifies CASSPPGTGNGYTF.

The genes are TRBV7-9 and TRBJ2-2; D not resolved. The CDR3 has 12 residues. Germline lookup yields CDR1 SEHNR and CDR2 FQNEAQ (reference sequence). Trimming took off 5 bases at V and 5 bases at J, with 6 bases between the two ends. The CDR3 coding sequence is TGTGCCAGCAGCCCTATGACCGGGGAGCTGTTTTTT. Protein product: CASSPMTGELFF. Full variable domain (outside the CDR3, taken from reference TRBV7-9 and TRBJ2-2): DTGVSQNPRHKITKRGQNVTFRCDPISEHNRLYWYRQTLGQGPEFLTYFQNEAQLEKSRLLSDRFSAERPKGSFSTLEIQRTEQGDSAMYLCASSPMTGELFFGEGSRLTVL.

This clone was found a few times. CDR3 coding DNA: TGTGCCAGCAGCGTCGCCGGGACGGCAGATAATTCACCCCTCCACTTT. Translating gives CASSVAGTADNSPLHF. This chain joins TRBV7-9 and TRBJ1-6; D perhaps matches TRBD1 (5 bases). The CDR3 is 16 amino acids. Trimming pared 5 bases from V and 5 bases from J, leaving 16 bases between. Germline values: CDR1 SEHNR, CDR2 FQNEAQ (reference sequence).

The chain employs TRBV5-1 and TRBJ2-3; D is unresolved. The V gene lost 0 bases and the J gene lost 5 bases, with 7 bases spanning the gap. The CDR3 has 13 residues. From germline, CDR1 is SGHRS and CDR2 YFSETQ. This CDR3 is CASSLEARDTQYF. The CDR3 bases are TGCGCCAGCAGCTTGGAAGCCCGAGATACGCAGTATTTT.

This clone occurred a few times. The genes are TRBV7-2 and TRBJ1-6, with TRBD1 matching over 10 bases. From germline, CDR1 is SGHTA and CDR2 FQGNSA. CDR3 length: 15 residues. The V gene end was trimmed by 1 base and the J gene end by 9 bases; junction bases not matched to a gene: 3. Here the CDR3 DNA reads TGTGCCAGCAGCTTAGTGGGACAGGGGTTTTCACCCCTCCACTTT. Residues: CASSLVGQGFSPLHF.